This record concerns one T cell receptor (beta chain) sequence. Per the original methods: Amplification of reference gene primers provided the estimated nucleated cell counts. Assay used: immunoSEQ multiplex PCR; TCRdb lists only in-frame clones, some missing. From that table come the V and J calls and clone size; the DNA was used to work out D and trimming. Among 400,000 or so clones listed, approximately 88% were seen once. Germline CDR1 SGHTS, CDR2 YDEGEE. The CDR3 has 15 residues. The trim removed 4 bases at V and 6 bases at J, leaving 7 bases unmatched. The data belong to a study of blood T cell repertoires in COVID-19. Study-wide context: PBMCs, B-cell-depleted T cells, or T cells were the source of the cDNA or gDNA that made up the material.

The sample consisted of PBMCs or T cells enriched from blood (not recorded which). The rearrangement joins TRBV5-8 to TRBJ2-1, with 10 bases aligning to TRBD2. This receptor was identified in a woman aged 40 to 50 with acute COVID-19. CDR3 protein: CASSPGTSDGNEQFF. For the CDR3, the DNA is TGTGCCAGCAGCCCTGGGACTAGCGATGGCAATGAGCAGTTCTTC.